The rows below give T cell receptor beta chains drawn from one sample of a study of T cells in Graves' hyperthyroidism and ophthalmopathy. TCRdb re-derived calls from the multiplex PCR reads in MiXCR, one entry per CDR3 protein. The table has about 290,000 distinct CDR3 sequences, about an eighth seen once. The source material was blood. The receptors come from a woman aged 25 to 39 with Graves' hyperthyroidism that later progressed to Graves' ophthalmopathy. Both conserved end residues are part of each CDR3. Each record gives: D gene, clone size, V gene, J gene, CDR3 length, CDR3 DNA, CDR3 protein. A D gene is named only where the DNA matches it firmly. Size is stated for part of the rows, as once, few or many counts, or as a class when the clone is expanded.

D: NA; size: many; V: TRBV13; J: TRBJ2-2; length: 12; DNA: TGTGCCACCACCGTCTTCACCGGGGAGCTGTTTTTT; CDR3: CATTVFTGELFF
D: NA; size: many; V: TRBV7-2; J: TRBJ2-1; length: 13; DNA: TGTGCCAGCAGCCGGAGTGGAAACAATGAGCAGTTCTTC; CDR3: CASSRSGNNEQFF
D: TRBD1; size: NA; V: TRBV30; J: TRBJ1-4; length: 13; DNA: TGTGCCTGGGGAGGACAGGTACGCGAAAAACTGCTTTTT; CDR3: CAWGGQVREKLLF
D: NA; size: many; V: TRBV7-2; J: TRBJ2-5; length: 12; DNA: TGTGCCAGCAGCTTCACCGATGGGACCCAGTACTTC; CDR3: CASSFTDGTQYF
D: NA; size: many; V: TRBV6-2/TRBV6-3; J: TRBJ1-1; length: 13; DNA: TGTGCCAGCAGTTACGGCAGGAACACTGAAGCTTTCTTT; CDR3: CASSYGRNTEAFF
D: NA; size: many; V: TRBV20-1; J: TRBJ1-1; length: 12; DNA: TGCAGTGCTAAGGCCACCGTCACTGAAGCTTTCTTT; CDR3: CSAKATVTEAFF
D: NA; size: few; V: TRBV5-6; J: TRBJ2-3; length: 13; DNA: TGTGCCAGCAGGGAAAGGGCTACAGATACGCAGTATTTT; CDR3: CASRERATDTQYF
D: NA; size: many; V: TRBV28; J: TRBJ1-2; length: 12; DNA: TGTGCCAGCCATCACAGGGACTATGGCTACACCTTC; CDR3: CASHHRDYGYTF
D: NA; size: many; V: TRBV5-1; J: TRBJ1-1; length: 13; DNA: TGCGCCAGCGGCAGCCAGGCGAACACTGAAGCTTTCTTT; CDR3: CASGSQANTEAFF
D: NA; size: NA; V: TRBV20-1; J: TRBJ1-5; length: 13; DNA: TGCAGTGCTCCCTTCGAGGGCGATCAGCCCCAGCATTTT; CDR3: CSAPFEGDQPQHF
D: TRBD1; size: many; V: TRBV24-1; J: TRBJ1-2; length: 15; DNA: TGTGCCACCAATGTACGGGACAGATCCTTCTATGGCTACACCTTC; CDR3: CATNVRDRSFYGYTF
D: NA; size: many; V: TRBV11-2; J: TRBJ2-7; length: 12; DNA: TGTGCCGGGGGGACAAGCTCCTACGAGCAGTACTTC; CDR3: CAGGTSSYEQYF
D: NA; size: many; V: TRBV2; J: TRBJ2-7; length: 15; DNA: TGTGCCAGCAGTGAAATGGCTGTGGGTCACTACGAGCAGTACTTC; CDR3: CASSEMAVGHYEQYF
D: TRBD1; size: NA; V: TRBV12-5; J: TRBJ2-1; length: 20; DNA: TGTGCTAGTGGTAACGCCCCGAGACAGGGTTACGGCCTAGCCTACAATGAGCAGTTCTTC; CDR3: CASGNAPRQGYGLAYNEQFF
D: TRBD1; size: many; V: TRBV18; J: TRBJ1-2; length: 14; DNA: TGTGCCAGCTCACCAGGGACAGGGGCCTATGGCTACACCTTC; CDR3: CASSPGTGAYGYTF
D: NA; size: many; V: TRBV6-1; J: TRBJ2-5; length: 13; DNA: TGTGCCAGCAGCCTCGACAGACAAGAGACCCAGTACTTC; CDR3: CASSLDRQETQYF
D: NA; size: many; V: TRBV4-2; J: TRBJ2-3; length: 13; DNA: TGTGCCAGCAGCCAAGATGGAGGAGATACGCAGTATTTT; CDR3: CASSQDGGDTQYF
D: TRBD2; size: many; V: TRBV11-3; J: TRBJ2-1; length: 16; DNA: TGTGCCAGCAGCTTAGATAGCACTAGCGGGAGTAATGAGCAGTTCTTC; CDR3: CASSLDSTSGSNEQFF
D: NA; size: many; V: TRBV2; J: TRBJ1-5; length: 16; DNA: TGTGCCAGCAGTGATGGAAGGCAGGGTGGGAATCAGCCCCAGCATTTT; CDR3: CASSDGRQGGNQPQHF
D: NA; size: NA; V: TRBV28; J: TRBJ2-5; length: 13; DNA: TGTGCCAGCAGTGTGGCAGTCCAAGAGACCCAGTACTTC; CDR3: CASSVAVQETQYF
D: TRBD1; size: few; V: TRBV7-2; J: TRBJ2-2; length: 18; DNA: TGTGCCAGCAGCCCCCCCCGCGGGACAGGGGCGGGCACCGGGGAGCTGTTTTTT; CDR3: CASSPPRGTGAGTGELFF
D: TRBD2; size: many; V: TRBV6-1; J: TRBJ2-7; length: 14; DNA: TGTGCCAGCAGGGCTAGCGGGAGTAAGTACGAGCAGTACTTC; CDR3: CASRASGSKYEQYF
D: NA; size: NA; V: TRBV7-2; J: TRBJ2-1; length: 13; DNA: TGTGCCAGCAGCTTATCCGCCGCCGGGGAGCAGTTCTTC; CDR3: CASSLSAAGEQFF
D: TRBD1; size: NA; V: TRBV15; J: TRBJ2-3; length: 17; DNA: TGTGCCACCAGCGAGACAGGGGTTCCGGGCCGGGGAGATACGCAGTATTTT; CDR3: CATSETGVPGRGDTQYF
D: TRBD2; size: many; V: TRBV28; J: TRBJ2-1; length: 15; DNA: TGTGCCAGCAGTTTATTTTCGGGACTAGGGAATGAGCAGTTCTTC; CDR3: CASSLFSGLGNEQFF
D: TRBD2; size: few; V: TRBV2; J: TRBJ2-1; length: 13; DNA: TGTGCCAGCCAGACTAGCGGATACAATGAGCAGTTCTTC; CDR3: CASQTSGYNEQFF
D: NA; size: many; V: TRBV12-5; J: TRBJ2-3; length: 11; DNA: TGTGCTAGTGGCCGCGCAGATACGCAGTATTTT; CDR3: CASGRADTQYF
D: NA; size: many; V: TRBV28; J: TRBJ2-7; length: 14; DNA: TGTGCCAGCAGGACCCGGGACAACTCCTACGAGCAGTACTTC; CDR3: CASRTRDNSYEQYF
D: NA; size: few; V: TRBV7-3; J: TRBJ2-2; length: 16; DNA: TGTGCTAGCAGCCCGAGGGCGGTAGCGAACACCGGGGAGCTGTTTTTT; CDR3: CASSPRAVANTGELFF
D: NA; size: few; V: TRBV28; J: TRBJ1-6; length: 12; DNA: TGTGCCAGCAAGGGGGGTAATTCACCCCTCCACTTT; CDR3: CASKGGNSPLHF
D: NA; size: NA; V: TRBV20-1; J: TRBJ1-3; length: 15; DNA: TGCAGTGCTAGTACCTCTCGGACTTCTGGAAACACCATATATTTT; CDR3: CSASTSRTSGNTIYF
D: NA; size: NA; V: TRBV18; J: TRBJ2-1; length: 15; DNA: TGTGCCAGCTCATTAGGGGGGTCGACCCGAAATGAGCAGTTCTTC; CDR3: CASSLGGSTRNEQFF
D: NA; size: many; V: TRBV5-6; J: TRBJ2-1; length: 14; DNA: TGTGCCAGCCGAGACCCCCGCGGGGGCCCTGAGCAGTTCTTC; CDR3: CASRDPRGGPEQFF
D: NA; size: many; V: TRBV28; J: TRBJ2-4; length: 14; DNA: TGTGCCAGCAGTTTATCACACCAGCCCAACATTCAGTACTTC; CDR3: CASSLSHQPNIQYF
D: NA; size: many; V: TRBV7-2; J: TRBJ1-5; length: 14; DNA: TGTGCCAGCAGCTTAGAGCAGTGGGGGCAGCCCCAGCATTTT; CDR3: CASSLEQWGQPQHF